The 5 T cell receptor beta chains listed next were all sequenced from one sample in a study of blood T cell repertoires in COVID-19. Assay: immunoSEQ multiplex PCR; the TCRdb copy retains only in-frame clones and omits some. The sample consists of roughly 380,000 clones, 87% of them appearing once. Sequenced input: PBMCs or T cells enriched from blood (not recorded which). The receptor source for this set is a woman aged 30 to 39 who had recovered from COVID-19.

The chain joins TRBV23-1 to TRBJ2-4, with D perhaps matching TRBD2 (5 bases). TRBV23-1 is flagged as an ORF with uncertain function. The CDR3 sequence is 15 residues long. The V end was cut by 1 base, the J end by 9 bases, with 16 bases between. The CDR3 DNA is TGCGCCAGCAGTCAATTCCCCGGGGAAGGAGGCATTCAGTACTTC. The encoded protein is CASSQFPGEGGIQYF.

The J gene is TRBJ1-4, the V gene TRBV28; a possible D gene is TRBD1 (6 bases). Trimming left V 3 bases short and J 7 bases short, with 27 bases between. The CDR3 is 19 residues long. Germline values: CDR1 MDHEN, CDR2 SYDVKM. The CDR3 DNA is TGTGCCAGCAGTTTTTATCCGGGTAGGCCCCAGGGACACCGTGAAAAACTGTTTTTT. Its protein product is CASSFYPGRPQGHREKLFF.

The V and J genes are TRBV28 and TRBJ2-2; D gene ambiguous. V lost 3 bases and J lost 2, with 10 bases in between. In germline, CDR1 is MDHEN, CDR2 SYDVKM. This CDR3 has 15 residues. The CDR3, as DNA: TGTGCCAGCAGTTTTCCCACTCAAAACACCGGGGAGCTGTTTTTT. Residues: CASSFPTQNTGELFF.

The gene calls are TRBV5-1 and TRBJ2-3; D is undetermined. The CDR3 covers 13 residues. Per the germline V gene, CDR1 is SGHRS and CDR2 is YFSETQ. Trimming removed 5 bases at V and 0 bases at J, with 7 bases between. CDR3 region: CASRADSTDTQYF. The CDR3 nucleotides are TGCGCCAGCAGGGCGGATAGCACAGATACGCAGTATTTT. The whole variable domain, remainder taken from reference TRBV5-1 and TRBJ2-3, is KAGVTQTPRYLIKTRGQQVTLSCSPISGHRSVSWYQQTPGQGLQFLFEYFSETQRNKGNFPGRFSGRQFSNSRSEMNVSTLELGDSALYLCASRADSTDTQYFGPGTRLTVL.

V is TRBV12-3 or TRBV12-4 and J is TRBJ2-3; D remains unclear. The length of the CDR3 is 13 residues. V was shortened by 9 bases and J by 0 bases, with 10 bases between the two germline ends. This chain's CDR3 is CASNVYSTDTQYF. As DNA, the CDR3 is TGTGCCAGTAATGTCTATAGCACAGATACGCAGTATTTT.